The T cell receptor (beta chain) described here comes from a study of T cell changes during pregnancy in multiple sclerosis. Profiled with immunoSEQ multiplex PCR; TCRdb holds only in-frame clones, not every one. The data contain about 77,000 clones, around 91% of them singletons. Deletions cut 6 bases from V and 4 bases from J, with 12 bases between. The CDR3 has 14 residues. Germline CDR1 is LNHNV and CDR2 is YYDKDF (reference sequence). The sequence came from a female donor with multiple sclerosis, enrolled in a pregnancy study. The chain combines TRBV15 with TRBJ2-2; D might be TRBD1 (6 bases). Sequences were derived from peripheral blood, sampled before pregnancy. CDR3: CATRRDTATGELFF. DNA of the CDR3: TGTGCCACCAGACGGGACACAGCCACCGGGGAGCTGTTTTTT.